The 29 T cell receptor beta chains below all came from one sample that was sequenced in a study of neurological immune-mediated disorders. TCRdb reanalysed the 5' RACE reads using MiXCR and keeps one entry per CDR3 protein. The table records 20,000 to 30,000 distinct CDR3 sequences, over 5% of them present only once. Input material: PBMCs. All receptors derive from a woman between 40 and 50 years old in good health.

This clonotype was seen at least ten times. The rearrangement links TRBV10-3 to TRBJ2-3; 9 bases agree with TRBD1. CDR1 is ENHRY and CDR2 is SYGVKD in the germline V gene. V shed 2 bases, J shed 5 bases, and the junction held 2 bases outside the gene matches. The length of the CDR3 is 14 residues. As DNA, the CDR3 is TGTGCCATCAGTGAGGGGACAGGGCGAGATACGCAGTATTTT. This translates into CAISEGTGRDTQYF.

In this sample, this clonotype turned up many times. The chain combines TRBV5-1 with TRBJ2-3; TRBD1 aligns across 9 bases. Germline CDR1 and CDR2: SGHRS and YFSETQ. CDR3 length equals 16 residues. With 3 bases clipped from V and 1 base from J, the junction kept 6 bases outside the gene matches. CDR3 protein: CASSSGQGFGTDTQYF. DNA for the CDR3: TGCGCCAGCAGCTCGGGACAGGGATTTGGCACAGATACGCAGTATTTT.

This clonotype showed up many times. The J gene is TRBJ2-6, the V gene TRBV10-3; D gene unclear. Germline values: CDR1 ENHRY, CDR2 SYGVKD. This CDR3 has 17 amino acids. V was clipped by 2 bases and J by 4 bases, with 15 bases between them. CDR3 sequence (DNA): TGTGCCATCAGTGAGCCTTACTCCATTCAGGGGGCCAACGTCCTGACTTTC. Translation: CAISEPYSIQGANVLTF.

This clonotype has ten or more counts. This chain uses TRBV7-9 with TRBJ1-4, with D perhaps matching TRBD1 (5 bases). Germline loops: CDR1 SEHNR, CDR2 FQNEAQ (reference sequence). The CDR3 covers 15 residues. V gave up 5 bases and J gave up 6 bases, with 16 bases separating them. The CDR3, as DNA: TGTGCCAGCAGCCCTAAGCGCAGGGAGGATGAAAAACTGTTTTTT. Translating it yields CASSPKRREDEKLFF.

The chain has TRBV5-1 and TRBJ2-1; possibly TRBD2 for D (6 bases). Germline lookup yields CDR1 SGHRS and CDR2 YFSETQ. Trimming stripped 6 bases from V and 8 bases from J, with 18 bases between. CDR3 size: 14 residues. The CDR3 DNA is TGCGCCAGCAAAGGAGGCGGGGAATACGATGAGCAGTTCTTC. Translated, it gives CASKGGGEYDEQFF.

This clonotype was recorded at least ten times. CDR3 protein: CSARGGTGESSPLHF. The DNA of the CDR3 is TGCAGTGCTAGAGGGGGGACAGGGGAGAGTTCACCCCTCCACTTT. V gene TRBV20-1 combines with J gene TRBJ1-6; 10 nucleotides line up with TRBD1. The length of the CDR3 is 15 residues. Trimming removed 1 base from V and 9 bases from J; junction bases left unmatched: 6. CDR1 DFQATT and CDR2 SNEGSKA come from the germline V gene (reference sequence).

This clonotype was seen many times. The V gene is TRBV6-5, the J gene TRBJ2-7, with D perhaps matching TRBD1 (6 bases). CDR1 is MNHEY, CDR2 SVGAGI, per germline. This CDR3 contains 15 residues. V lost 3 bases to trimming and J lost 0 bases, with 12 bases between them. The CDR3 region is CASSYYGGDSYEQYF. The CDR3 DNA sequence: TGTGCCAGCAGTTATTATGGGGGCGACTCCTACGAGCAGTACTTC.

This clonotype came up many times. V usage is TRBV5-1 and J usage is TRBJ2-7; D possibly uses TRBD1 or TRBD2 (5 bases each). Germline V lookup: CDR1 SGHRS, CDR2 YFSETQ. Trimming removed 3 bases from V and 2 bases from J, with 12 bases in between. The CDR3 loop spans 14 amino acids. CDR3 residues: CASSSSGPPYEQYF. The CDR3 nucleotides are TGCGCCAGCAGCTCCTCGGGACCCCCCTACGAGCAGTACTTC.

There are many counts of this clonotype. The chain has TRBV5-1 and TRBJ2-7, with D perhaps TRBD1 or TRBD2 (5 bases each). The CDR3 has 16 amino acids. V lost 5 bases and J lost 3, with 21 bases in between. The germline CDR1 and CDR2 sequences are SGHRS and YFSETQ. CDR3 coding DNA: TGCGCCAGCAGATTCTCTCCCGGGACGGCAAACTACGAGCAGTACTTC. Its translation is CASRFSPGTANYEQYF.

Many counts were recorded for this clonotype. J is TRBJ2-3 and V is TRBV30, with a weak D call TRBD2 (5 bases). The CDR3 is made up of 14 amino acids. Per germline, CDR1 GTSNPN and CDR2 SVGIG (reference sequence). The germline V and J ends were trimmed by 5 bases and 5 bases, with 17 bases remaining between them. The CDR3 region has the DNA TGTGCCTGGTGGGATCCGGGATATGGAGATACGCAGTATTTT. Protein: CAWWDPGYGDTQYF.

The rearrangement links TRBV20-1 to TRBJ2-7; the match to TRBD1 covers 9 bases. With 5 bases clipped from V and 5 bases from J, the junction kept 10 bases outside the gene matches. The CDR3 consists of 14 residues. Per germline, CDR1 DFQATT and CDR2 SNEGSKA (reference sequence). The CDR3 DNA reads TGCAGTGCTGTCCCCGGGACAGGGCTCGACGAGCAGTACTTC. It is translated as CSAVPGTGLDEQYF.

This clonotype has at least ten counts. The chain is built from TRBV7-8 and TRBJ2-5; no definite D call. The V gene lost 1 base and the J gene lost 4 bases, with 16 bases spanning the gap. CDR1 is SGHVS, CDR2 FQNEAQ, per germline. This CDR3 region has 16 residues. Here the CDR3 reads CASSLENQVLGETQYF. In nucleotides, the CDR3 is TGTGCCAGCAGCTTAGAGAACCAGGTCCTAGGAGAGACCCAGTACTTC.

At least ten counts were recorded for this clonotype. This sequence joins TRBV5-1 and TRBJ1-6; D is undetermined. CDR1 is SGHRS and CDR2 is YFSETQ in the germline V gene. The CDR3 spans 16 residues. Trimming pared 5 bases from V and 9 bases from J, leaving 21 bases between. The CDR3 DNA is TGCGCCAGCAGAAGTGACCTACAGCGAAATAGTTCACCCCTCCACTTT. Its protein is CASRSDLQRNSSPLHF.

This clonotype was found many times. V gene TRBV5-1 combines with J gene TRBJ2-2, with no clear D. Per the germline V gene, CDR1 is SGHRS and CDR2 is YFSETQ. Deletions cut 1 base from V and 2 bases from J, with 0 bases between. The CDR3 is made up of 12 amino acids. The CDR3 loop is CASSLNTGELFF. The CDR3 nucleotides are TGCGCCAGCAGCTTGAACACCGGGGAGCTGTTTTTT.

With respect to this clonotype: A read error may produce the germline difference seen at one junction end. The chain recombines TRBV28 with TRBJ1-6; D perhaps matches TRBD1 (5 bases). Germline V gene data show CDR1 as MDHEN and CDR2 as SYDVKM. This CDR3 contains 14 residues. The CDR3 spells CVSSPGQDNSPLHF. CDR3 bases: TGTGTCAGCAGCCCGGGGCAGGACAATTCACCCCTCCACTTT.

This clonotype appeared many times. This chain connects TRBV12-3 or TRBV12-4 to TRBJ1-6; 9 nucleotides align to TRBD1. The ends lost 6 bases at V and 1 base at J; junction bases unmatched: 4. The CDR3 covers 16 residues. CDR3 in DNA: TGTGCCAGCAGGGAACAGGGGGCATCCTATAATTCACCCCTCCACTTT. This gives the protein CASREQGASYNSPLHF.

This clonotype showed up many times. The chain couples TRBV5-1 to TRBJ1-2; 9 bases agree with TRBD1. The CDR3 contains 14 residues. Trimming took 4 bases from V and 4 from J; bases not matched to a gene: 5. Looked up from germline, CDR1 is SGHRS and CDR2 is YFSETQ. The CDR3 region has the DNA TGCGCCAGCAGCCCGACAGGGGGTTTCTATGGCTACACCTTC. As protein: CASSPTGGFYGYTF. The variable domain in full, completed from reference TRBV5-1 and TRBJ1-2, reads KAGVTQTPRYLIKTRGQQVTLSCSPISGHRSVSWYQQTPGQGLQFLFEYFSETQRNKGNFPGRFSGRQFSNSRSEMNVSTLELGDSALYLCASSPTGGFYGYTFGSGTRLTVV.

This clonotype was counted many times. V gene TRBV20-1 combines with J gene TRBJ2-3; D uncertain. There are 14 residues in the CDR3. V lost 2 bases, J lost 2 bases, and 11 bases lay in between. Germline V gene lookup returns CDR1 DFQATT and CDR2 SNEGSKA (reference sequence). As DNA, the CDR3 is TGCAGTGCTAGACCGGCTACAAACACAGATACGCAGTATTTT. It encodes CSARPATNTDTQYF.

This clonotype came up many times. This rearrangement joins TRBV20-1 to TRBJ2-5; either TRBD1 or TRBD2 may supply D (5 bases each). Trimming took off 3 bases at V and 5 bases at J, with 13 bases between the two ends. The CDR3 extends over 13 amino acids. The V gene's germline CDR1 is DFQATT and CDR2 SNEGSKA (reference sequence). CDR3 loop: CSARGVKGETQYF. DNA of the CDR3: TGCAGTGCTAGGGGGGTTAAGGGGGAGACCCAGTACTTC.

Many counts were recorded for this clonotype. CDR3 sequence reads: CSVRVTDNEQFF. The CDR3 nucleotides read TGCAGCGTCCGGGTGACAGACAATGAGCAGTTCTTC. This chain links TRBV29-1 with TRBJ2-1, with D perhaps matching TRBD1 (5 bases). CDR1 is SQVTM and CDR2 is ANQGSEA in the germline V gene. There are 12 residues in the CDR3. The germline V and J ends were trimmed by 6 bases and 5 bases, with 11 bases remaining between them.

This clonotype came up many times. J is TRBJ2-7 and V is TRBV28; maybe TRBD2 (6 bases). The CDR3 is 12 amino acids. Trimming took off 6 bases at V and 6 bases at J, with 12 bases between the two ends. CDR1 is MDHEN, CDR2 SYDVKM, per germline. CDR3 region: CASRMGGIEQYF. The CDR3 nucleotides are TGTGCCAGCAGAATGGGGGGTATCGAGCAGTACTTC.

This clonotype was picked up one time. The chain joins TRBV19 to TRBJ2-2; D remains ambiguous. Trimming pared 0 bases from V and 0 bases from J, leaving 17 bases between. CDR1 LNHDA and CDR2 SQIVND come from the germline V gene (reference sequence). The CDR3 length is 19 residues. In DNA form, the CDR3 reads TGTGCCAGTAGTATAGAAGGCCAGTGGCGCCTCGCGAACACCGGGGAGCTGTTTTTT. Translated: CASSIEGQWRLANTGELFF.

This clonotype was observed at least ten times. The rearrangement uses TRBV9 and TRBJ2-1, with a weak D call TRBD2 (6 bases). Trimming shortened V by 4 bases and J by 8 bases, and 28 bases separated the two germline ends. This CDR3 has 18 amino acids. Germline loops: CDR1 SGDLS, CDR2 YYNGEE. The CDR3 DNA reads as TGTGCCAGCAGCTCCCTTGGGGTTCTAACGGGAGATATTGATGAGCAGTTCTTC. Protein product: CASSSLGVLTGDIDEQFF.

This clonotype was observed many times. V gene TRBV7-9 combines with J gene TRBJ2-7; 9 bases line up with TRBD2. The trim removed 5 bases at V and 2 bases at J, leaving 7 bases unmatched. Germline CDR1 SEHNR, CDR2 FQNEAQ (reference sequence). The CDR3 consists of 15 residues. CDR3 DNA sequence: TGTGCCAGCAGCCCAAGGACTAGCGAAGCCTACGAGCAGTACTTC. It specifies CASSPRTSEAYEQYF. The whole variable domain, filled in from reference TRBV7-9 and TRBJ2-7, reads DTGVSQNPRHKITKRGQNVTFRCDPISEHNRLYWYRQTLGQGPEFLTYFQNEAQLEKSRLLSDRFSAERPKGSFSTLEIQRTEQGDSAMYLCASSPRTSEAYEQYFGPGTRLTVT.

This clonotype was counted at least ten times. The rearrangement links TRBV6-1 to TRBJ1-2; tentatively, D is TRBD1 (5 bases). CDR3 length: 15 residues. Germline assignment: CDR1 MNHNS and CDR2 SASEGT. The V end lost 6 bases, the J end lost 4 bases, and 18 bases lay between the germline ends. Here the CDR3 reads CASRTDTGRGYGYTF. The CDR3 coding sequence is TGTGCCAGCAGGACGGACACGGGCCGGGGCTATGGCTACACCTTC.

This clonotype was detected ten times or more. The CDR3 nucleotides read TGCAGTGCTAAACCGGGACAGGGGCCATCTCTCTATGGCTACACCTTC. This sequence encodes CSAKPGQGPSLYGYTF. The chain has TRBV20-1 and TRBJ1-2, with 10 positions matching TRBD1. V was clipped by 4 bases and J by 4 bases; unmatched bases: 12. Germline lookup yields CDR1 DFQATT and CDR2 SNEGSKA (reference sequence). The CDR3 consists of 16 residues.

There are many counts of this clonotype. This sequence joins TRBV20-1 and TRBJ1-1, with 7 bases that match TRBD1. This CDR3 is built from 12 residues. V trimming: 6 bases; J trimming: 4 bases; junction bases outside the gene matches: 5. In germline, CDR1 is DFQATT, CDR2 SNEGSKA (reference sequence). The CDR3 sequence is CSAPSGGTEAFF. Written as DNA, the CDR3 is TGCAGTGCCCCCTCAGGGGGCACTGAAGCTTTCTTT.

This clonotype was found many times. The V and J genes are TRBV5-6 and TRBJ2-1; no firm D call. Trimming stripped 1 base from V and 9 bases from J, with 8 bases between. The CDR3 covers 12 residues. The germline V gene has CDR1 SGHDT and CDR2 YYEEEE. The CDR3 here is CASSLRSSEQFF. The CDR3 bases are TGTGCCAGCAGCTTGCGTAGCAGTGAGCAGTTCTTC.

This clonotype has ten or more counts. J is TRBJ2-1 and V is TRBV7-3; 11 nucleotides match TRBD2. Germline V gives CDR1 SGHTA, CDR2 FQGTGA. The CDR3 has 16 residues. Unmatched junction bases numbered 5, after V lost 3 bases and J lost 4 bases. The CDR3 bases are TGTGCCAGCAGCTTGTCTCGGACTAGCGGGTACAATGAGCAGTTCTTC. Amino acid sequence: CASSLSRTSGYNEQFF.